Detailed here is one T cell receptor beta chain. Its antigen is unidentified. The data were taken from a study of CD8 T cells in ankylosing spondylitis. Study outcomes and limitations: Clones linked to disease were reported to show significant enrichment in matched ankylosing spondylitis synovial fluid. Blood of patients with ankylosing spondylitis appeared to be characterized by a TCR beta motif of several highly homologous variants.

By quantitative 5'-RACE with molecular barcodes, the TCR beta libraries were made. Via MiXCR, TCRdb re-called the 5' RACE reads, giving one row per CDR3 protein. The sample has fewer than 400,000 distinct CDR3 sequences, about 20% seen once. This CDR3 is built from 15 residues. The germline V gene encodes CDR1 SNHLY and CDR2 FYNNEI. V shed 1 base, J shed 14 bases, and the junction held 13 bases outside the gene matches. The specimen was blood, either unsorted or a sorted T cell fraction (not recorded which). The TCR originated in a male donor with ankylosing spondylitis. V and J are TRBV2 and TRBJ2-3; 9 bases line up with TRBD1. The CDR3 region has the DNA TGTGCCAGCAGTGAAGGGACAGGGGCACCATACAGGCGGTATTTT. This encodes CASSEGTGAPYRRYF. The complete variable domain, with remaining parts taken from reference TRBV2 and TRBJ2-3, reads EPEVTQTPSHQVTQMGQEVILRCVPISNHLYFYWYRQILGQKVEFLVSFYNNEISEKSEIFDDQFSVERPDGSNFTLKIRSTKLEDSAMYFCASSEGTGAPYRRYFGPGTRLTVL.